This entry features one T cell receptor beta chain sequence. These data originate in a study of blood T cell repertoires in COVID-19. For the study at large: The United States, Italy and Spain supplied acute and convalescent COVID-19 samples. T cells, B-cell-depleted T cells, or PBMCs provided the cDNA or gDNA that served as material.

Germline assignment: CDR1 SGHAT and CDR2 FQNNGV. The length of the CDR3 is 16 residues. V trimming: 1 base; J trimming: 8 bases; junction bases outside the gene matches: 9. Study processing details: Amplification from reference gene primers served as the basis for estimated nucleated cell counts. The protocol was immunoSEQ multiplex PCR, while the TCRdb copy is restricted to in-frame clones and leaves out a portion. Clone size and the V and J calls come from that table; the DNA yielded D and trimming. The sample holds about 410,000 clones, 70% to 90% seen once. The receptor comes from a woman in her 30s with active or convalescent COVID-19. Sequenced: peripheral blood. This chain links TRBV11-2 with TRBJ2-3; 10 positions match TRBD2. CDR3 nucleotides: TGTGCCAGCAGCTTAGTACTAGCGGGGACGTCAGGTACGCAGTATTTT. Amino acids: CASSLVLAGTSGTQYF. The full variable domain, completed using reference TRBV11-2 and TRBJ2-3, is EAGVAQSPRYKIIEKRQSVAFWCNPISGHATLYWYQQILGQGPKLLIQFQNNGVVDDSQLPKDRFSAERLKGVDSTLKIQPAKLEDSAVYLCASSLVLAGTSGTQYFGPGTRLTVL.